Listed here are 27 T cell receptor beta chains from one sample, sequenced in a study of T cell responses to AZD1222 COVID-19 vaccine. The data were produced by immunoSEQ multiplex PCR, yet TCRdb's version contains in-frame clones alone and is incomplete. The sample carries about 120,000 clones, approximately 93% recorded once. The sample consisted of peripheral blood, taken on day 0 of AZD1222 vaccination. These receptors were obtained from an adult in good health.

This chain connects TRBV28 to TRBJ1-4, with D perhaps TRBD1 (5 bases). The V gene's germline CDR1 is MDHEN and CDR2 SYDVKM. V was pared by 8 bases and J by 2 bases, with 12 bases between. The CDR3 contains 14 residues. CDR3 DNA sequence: TGTGCCAGCGGGTTGACAGTTACTAATGAAAAACTGTTTTTT. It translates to CASGLTVTNEKLFF.

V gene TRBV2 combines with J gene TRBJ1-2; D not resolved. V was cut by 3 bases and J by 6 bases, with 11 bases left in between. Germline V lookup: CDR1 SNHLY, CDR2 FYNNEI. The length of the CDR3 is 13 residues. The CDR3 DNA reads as TGTGCCAGCAGTGAGAGAGGGCTTCATGGCTACACCTTC. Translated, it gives CASSERGLHGYTF.

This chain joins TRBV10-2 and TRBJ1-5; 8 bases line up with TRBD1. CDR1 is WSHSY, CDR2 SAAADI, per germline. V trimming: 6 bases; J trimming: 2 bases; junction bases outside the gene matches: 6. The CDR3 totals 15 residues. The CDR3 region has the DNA TGCGCCAGCAGGCCGGACAGGGAGGGCAATCAGCCCCAGCATTTT. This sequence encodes CASRPDREGNQPQHF.

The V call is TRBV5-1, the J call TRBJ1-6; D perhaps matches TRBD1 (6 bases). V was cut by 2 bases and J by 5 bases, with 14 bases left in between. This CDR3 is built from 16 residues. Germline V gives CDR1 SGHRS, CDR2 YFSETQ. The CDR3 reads CASSFVGGAHNSPLHF. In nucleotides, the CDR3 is TGCGCCAGCAGCTTTGTCGGGGGCGCTCATAATTCACCCCTCCACTTT.

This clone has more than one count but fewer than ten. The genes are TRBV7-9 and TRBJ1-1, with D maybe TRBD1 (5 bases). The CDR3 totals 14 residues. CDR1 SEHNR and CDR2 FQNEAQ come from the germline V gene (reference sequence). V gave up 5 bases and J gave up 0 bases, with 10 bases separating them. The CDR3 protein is CASSPRGVNTEAFF. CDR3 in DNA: TGTGCCAGCAGCCCGCGGGGGGTGAACACTGAAGCTTTCTTT.

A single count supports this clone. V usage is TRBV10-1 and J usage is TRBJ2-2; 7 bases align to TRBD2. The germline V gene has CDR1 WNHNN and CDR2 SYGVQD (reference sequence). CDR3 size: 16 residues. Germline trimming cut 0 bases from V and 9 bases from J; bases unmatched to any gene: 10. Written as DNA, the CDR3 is TGCGCCAGCAGTGAGTCTGGGACTATCCCCCGGCGGGAGCTGTTTTTT. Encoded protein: CASSESGTIPRRELFF.

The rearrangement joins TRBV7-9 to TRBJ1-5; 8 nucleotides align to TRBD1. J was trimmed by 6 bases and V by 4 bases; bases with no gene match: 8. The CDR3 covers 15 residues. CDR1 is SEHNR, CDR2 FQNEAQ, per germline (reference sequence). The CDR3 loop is CASSSTDRVGQPQHF. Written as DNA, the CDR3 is TGTGCCAGCAGCTCAACGGACAGGGTCGGTCAGCCCCAGCATTTT. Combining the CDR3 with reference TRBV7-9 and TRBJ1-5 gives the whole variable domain DTGVSQNPRHKITKRGQNVTFRCDPISEHNRLYWYRQTLGQGPEFLTYFQNEAQLEKSRLLSDRFSAERPKGSFSTLEIQRTEQGDSAMYLCASSSTDRVGQPQHFGDGTRLSIL.

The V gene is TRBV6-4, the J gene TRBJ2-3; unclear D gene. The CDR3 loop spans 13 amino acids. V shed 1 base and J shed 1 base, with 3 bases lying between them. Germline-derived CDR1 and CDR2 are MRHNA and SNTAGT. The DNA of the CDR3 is TGTGCCAGCAGTGACTACGGCACAGATACGCAGTATTTT. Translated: CASSDYGTDTQYF.

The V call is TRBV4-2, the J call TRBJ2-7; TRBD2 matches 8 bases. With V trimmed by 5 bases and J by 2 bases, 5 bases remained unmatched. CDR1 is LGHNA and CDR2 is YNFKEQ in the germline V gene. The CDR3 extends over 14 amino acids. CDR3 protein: CASSARLAPYEQYF. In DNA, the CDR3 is TGTGCCAGCAGCGCCCGACTAGCGCCCTACGAGCAGTACTTC.

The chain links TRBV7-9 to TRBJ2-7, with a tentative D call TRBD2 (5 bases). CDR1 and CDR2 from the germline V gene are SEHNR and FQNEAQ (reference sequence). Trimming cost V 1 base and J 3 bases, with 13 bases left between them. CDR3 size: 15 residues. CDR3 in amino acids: CASSLDPSYSYEQYF. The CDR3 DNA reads TGTGCCAGCAGCTTAGATCCTAGCTATAGCTACGAGCAGTACTTC.

This chain's CDR3 is CASRGQGAPLYGYTF. The CDR3 bases are TGTGCCAGCAGAGGACAGGGGGCGCCCCTCTATGGCTACACCTTC. The genes are TRBV6-5 and TRBJ1-2; TRBD1 agrees at 11 bases. The CDR3 contains 15 residues. V gave up 6 bases and J gave up 4 bases; unmatched junction bases: 7. Germline V lookup: CDR1 MNHEY, CDR2 SVGAGI.

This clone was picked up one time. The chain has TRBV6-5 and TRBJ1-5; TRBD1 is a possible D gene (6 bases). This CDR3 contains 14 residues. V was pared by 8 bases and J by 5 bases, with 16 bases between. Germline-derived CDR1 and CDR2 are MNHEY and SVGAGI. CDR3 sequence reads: CASDKSDSYQPQHF. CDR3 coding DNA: TGTGCCAGCGATAAATCGGACAGTTATCAGCCCCAGCATTTT.

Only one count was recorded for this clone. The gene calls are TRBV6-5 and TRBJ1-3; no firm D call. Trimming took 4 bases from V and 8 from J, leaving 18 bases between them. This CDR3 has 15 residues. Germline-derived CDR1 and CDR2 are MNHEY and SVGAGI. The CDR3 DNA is TGTGCCAGCAGTTCTACATGGTCGCCGGCAGACACCATATATTTT. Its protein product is CASSSTWSPADTIYF.

The CDR3 spells CASSSGDRDYGYTF. As DNA, the CDR3 is TGTGCCAGCAGTTCCGGGGACAGGGACTATGGCTACACCTTC. The chain couples TRBV28 to TRBJ1-2; 9 positions match TRBD1. V was clipped by 4 bases and J by 3 bases; unmatched bases: 3. The CDR3 consists of 14 residues. The germline CDR1 and CDR2 sequences are MDHEN and SYDVKM.

This CDR3 is CASSSRDRVFSEAFF. In nucleotides, the CDR3 is TGTGCCAGCAGTTCAAGAGACAGGGTTTTTTCTGAAGCTTTCTTT. The chain is built from TRBV28 and TRBJ1-1; 7 bases map to TRBD1. Trimming at V came to 4 bases and at J to 6 bases, leaving 11 bases not matched to a gene. The CDR3 spans 15 residues. Germline lookup yields CDR1 MDHEN and CDR2 SYDVKM.

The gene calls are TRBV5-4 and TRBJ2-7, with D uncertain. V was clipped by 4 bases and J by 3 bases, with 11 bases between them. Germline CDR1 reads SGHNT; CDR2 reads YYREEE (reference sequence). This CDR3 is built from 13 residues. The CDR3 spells CASSPSPGYEQYF. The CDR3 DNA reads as TGTGCCAGCAGCCCCTCCCCGGGCTACGAGCAGTACTTC.

The CDR3 region is CASSPNPGNGYTF. The CDR3 region has the DNA TGTGCCAGCAGCCCAAATCCAGGGAATGGCTACACCTTC. This rearrangement joins TRBV7-8 to TRBJ1-2; D is possibly TRBD1 (5 bases). The germline V gene encodes CDR1 SGHVS and CDR2 FQNEAQ. V shed 5 bases and J shed 6 bases, with 13 bases lying between them. The CDR3 totals 13 residues.

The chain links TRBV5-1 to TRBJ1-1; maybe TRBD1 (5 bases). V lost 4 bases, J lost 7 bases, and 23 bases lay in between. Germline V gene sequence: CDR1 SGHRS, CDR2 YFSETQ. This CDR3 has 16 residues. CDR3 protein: CASSPGTEWAWIEAFF. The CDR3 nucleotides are TGCGCCAGCAGCCCAGGGACGGAGTGGGCTTGGATTGAAGCTTTCTTT.

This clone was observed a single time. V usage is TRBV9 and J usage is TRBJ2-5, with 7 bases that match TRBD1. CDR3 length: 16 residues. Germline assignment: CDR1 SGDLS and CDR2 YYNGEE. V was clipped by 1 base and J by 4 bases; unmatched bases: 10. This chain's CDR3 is CASSVTGTVPRETQYF. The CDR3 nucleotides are TGTGCCAGCAGCGTAACCGGGACAGTGCCGCGAGAGACCCAGTACTTC. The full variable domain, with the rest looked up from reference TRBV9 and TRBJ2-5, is DSGVTQTPKHLITATGQRVTLRCSPRSGDLSVYWYQQSLDQGLQFLIQYYNGEERAKGNILERFSAQQFPDLHSELNLSSLELGDSALYFCASSVTGTVPRETQYFGPGTRLLVL.

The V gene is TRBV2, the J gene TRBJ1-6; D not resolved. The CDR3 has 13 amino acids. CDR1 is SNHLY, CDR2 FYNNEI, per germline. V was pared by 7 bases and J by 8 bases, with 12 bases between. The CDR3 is CASIGEAHSPLHF. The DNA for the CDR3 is TGTGCCAGCATCGGGGAGGCCCATTCACCCCTCCACTTT.

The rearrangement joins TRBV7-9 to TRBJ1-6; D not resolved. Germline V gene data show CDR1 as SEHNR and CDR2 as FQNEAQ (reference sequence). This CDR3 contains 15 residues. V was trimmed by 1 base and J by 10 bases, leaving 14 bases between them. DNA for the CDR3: TGTGCCAGCAGCTTAGTAGGAGGGCTTGGGTCACCCCTCCACTTT. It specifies CASSLVGGLGSPLHF.

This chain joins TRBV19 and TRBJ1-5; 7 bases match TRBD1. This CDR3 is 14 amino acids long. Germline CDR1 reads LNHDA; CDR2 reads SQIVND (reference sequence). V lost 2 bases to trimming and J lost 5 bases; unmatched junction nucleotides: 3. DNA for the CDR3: TGTGCCAGTAGTATACAGGGGGGAGATCAGCCCCAGCATTTT. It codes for CASSIQGGDQPQHF.

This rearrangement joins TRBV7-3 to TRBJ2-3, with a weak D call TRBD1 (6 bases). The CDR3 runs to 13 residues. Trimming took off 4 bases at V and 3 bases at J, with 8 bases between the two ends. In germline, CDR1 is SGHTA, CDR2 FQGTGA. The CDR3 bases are TGTGCCAGCAGCTGGACAGCGACAGATACGCAGTATTTT. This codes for CASSWTATDTQYF.

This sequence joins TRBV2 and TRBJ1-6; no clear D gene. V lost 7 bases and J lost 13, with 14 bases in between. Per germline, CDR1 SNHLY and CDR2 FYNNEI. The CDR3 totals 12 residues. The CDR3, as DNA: TGTGCCAGCATCAGGCTCTTTGGCCCCCTCCACTTT. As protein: CASIRLFGPLHF.

CDR3 amino acids: CASSPSGDGGIYGYTF. CDR3 nucleotide sequence: TGTGCCAGCAGCCCCTCGGGGGATGGAGGAATCTATGGCTACACCTTC. This chain uses TRBV9 with TRBJ1-2, with D possibly TRBD1 on 5 matching bases. Trimming pared 4 bases from V and 4 bases from J, leaving 20 bases between. The CDR3 totals 16 residues. From germline, CDR1 is SGDLS and CDR2 YYNGEE.

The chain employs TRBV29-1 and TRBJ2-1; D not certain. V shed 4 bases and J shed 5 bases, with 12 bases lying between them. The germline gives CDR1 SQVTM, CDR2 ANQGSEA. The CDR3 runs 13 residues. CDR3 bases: TGCAGCGTTGGGGGAATCGTCCACAATGAGCAGTTCTTC. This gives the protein CSVGGIVHNEQFF.

The CDR3: CASSVIGEQFF. As DNA, the CDR3 is TGTGCCAGCAGTGTAATTGGTGAGCAGTTCTTC. J is TRBJ2-1 and V is TRBV12-3 or TRBV12-4; D gene uncertain. The germline V and J ends were trimmed by 5 bases and 9 bases, with 8 bases remaining between them. The CDR3 runs 11 residues.